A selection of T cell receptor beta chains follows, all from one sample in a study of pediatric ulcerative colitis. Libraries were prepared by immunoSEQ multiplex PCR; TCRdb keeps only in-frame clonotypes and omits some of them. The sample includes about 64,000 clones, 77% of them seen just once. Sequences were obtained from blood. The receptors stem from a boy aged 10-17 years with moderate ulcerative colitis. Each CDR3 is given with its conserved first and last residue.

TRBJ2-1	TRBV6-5	CASSYWRLTDYNEQFF
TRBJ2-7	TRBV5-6	CASSLGPAKGYEQYF
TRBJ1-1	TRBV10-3	CAISELTGTEAFF
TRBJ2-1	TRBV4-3	CASSQDRAVEQFF
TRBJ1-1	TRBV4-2	CASSQQGKDGHPEAFF
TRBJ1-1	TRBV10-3	CAISETRTNTEAFF
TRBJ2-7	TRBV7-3	CASSRESSGLKYF
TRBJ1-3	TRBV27	CASSFGPSLSGNTIYF
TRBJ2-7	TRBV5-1	CASSFPGDEQYF
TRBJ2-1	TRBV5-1	CASSLLPQGSYNEQFF
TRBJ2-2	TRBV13	CASSLLPGANTGELFF
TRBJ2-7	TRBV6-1	CASSEGWTDSYEQYF
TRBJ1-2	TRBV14	CASSLRGAGGYTF
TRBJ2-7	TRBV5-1	CASSLGTVQTYEQYF
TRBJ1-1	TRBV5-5	CASSLTTVRAEAFF
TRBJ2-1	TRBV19	CASRSDSRRSGEQFF
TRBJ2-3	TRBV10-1	CASSGPGQGSDTDTQYF
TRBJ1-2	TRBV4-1	CASSQTNYGYTF
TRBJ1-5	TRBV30	CAWSLGFAEVQPQHF
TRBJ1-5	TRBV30	CAWSAGQPNQPQHF
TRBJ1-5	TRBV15	CATSRDPPGGYSNQPQHF
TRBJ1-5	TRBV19	CASSTGTGSGQPQHF
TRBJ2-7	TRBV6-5	CASSYGGGNEQYF